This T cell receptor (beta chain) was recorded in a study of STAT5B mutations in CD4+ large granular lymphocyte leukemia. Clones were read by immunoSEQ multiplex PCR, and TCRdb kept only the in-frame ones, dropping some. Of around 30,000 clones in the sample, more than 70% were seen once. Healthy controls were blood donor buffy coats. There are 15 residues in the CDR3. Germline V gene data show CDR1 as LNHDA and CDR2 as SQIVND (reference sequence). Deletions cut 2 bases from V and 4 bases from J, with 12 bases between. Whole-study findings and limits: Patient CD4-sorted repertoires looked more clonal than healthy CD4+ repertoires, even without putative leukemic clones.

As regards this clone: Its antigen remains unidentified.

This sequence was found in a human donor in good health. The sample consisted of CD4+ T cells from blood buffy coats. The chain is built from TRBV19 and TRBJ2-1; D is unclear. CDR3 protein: CASSIFRKRYNEQFF. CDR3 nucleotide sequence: TGTGCCAGTAGTATATTTAGGAAACGGTACAATGAGCAGTTCTTC. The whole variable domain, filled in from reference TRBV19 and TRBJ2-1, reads DGGITQSPKYLFRKEGQNVTLSCEQNLNHDAMYWYRQDPGQGLRLIYYSQIVNDFQKGDIAEGYSVSREKKESFPLTVTSAQKNPTAFYLCASSIFRKRYNEQFFGPGTRLTVL.